This is a list of T cell receptor beta chains from one sample in a study of OX40 agonist ivuxolimab in advanced cancers. Only in-frame clones appear in the TCRdb table, and some are missing; sequencing was by immunoSEQ multiplex PCR. Of 60,000 or so clones listed, approximately 86% were seen once; the top ten hold 10% to 15%. The sequencing here drew on CD4+ or CD8+ T cells sorted from blood, taken in a trial of the OX40 agonist ivuxolimab. All receptors come from an adult with an advanced solid tumor such as melanoma, head and neck, liver or kidney cancer. CDR3s include the opening cysteine and the closing phenylalanine or tryptophan. D genes are given only for firm matches. Part of the rows lack a size; the others show once, few, many or a class for expanded clones.

V	J	D	size	DNA	CDR3
TRBV6-7	TRBJ2-1	TRBD1	.	TGTGCCAGCAGTCTAACACCGGGACAGGGGAACAATGAGCAGTTCTTC	CASSLTPGQGNNEQFF
TRBV29-1	TRBJ2-7	TRBD2	once	TGCAGCGGAACGAAAGCGGGGGATGGGGAGCAGTACTTC	CSGTKAGDGEQYF
TRBV6-5	TRBJ2-1	.	once	TGTGCCAGCAGTTACCGGGGGCCTGGCTATGAGCAGTTCTTC	CASSYRGPGYEQFF
TRBV9	TRBJ1-1	.	.	TGTGCCAGCAGCGTACACGGGAACACTGAAGCTTTCTTT	CASSVHGNTEAFF
TRBV7-9	TRBJ1-2	.	.	TGTGCCAGCAGCTTAGTAAGCTCTGGCAACTATGGCTACACCTTC	CASSLVSSGNYGYTF
TRBV6-5	TRBJ2-1	.	.	TGTGCCAGCAGTTACGCGGGGGCGCGATCCTACAATGAGCAGTTCTTC	CASSYAGARSYNEQFF
TRBV10-1	TRBJ2-5	TRBD2	.	TGCGCCAGCAGTGAATTATGGGAGGGACGAGAGACCCAGTACTTC	CASSELWEGRETQYF
TRBV6-6	TRBJ2-1	TRBD1	.	TGTGCCAGCAGTTACTCTGACAGGGGGCCCTACAATGAGCAGTTCTTC	CASSYSDRGPYNEQFF
TRBV9	TRBJ1-1	TRBD1	.	TGTGCCAGCAGCCAGGGGGGCTTGAACACTGAAGCTTTCTTT	CASSQGGLNTEAFF
TRBV19	TRBJ2-7	.	once	TGTGCCAGTAGTATACTCACCAGGGGTATGCACGAGCAGTACTTC	CASSILTRGMHEQYF
TRBV11-2	TRBJ2-5	.	.	TGTGCCAGCAGCTTAGGAGTGGGGGGCCTAGAGACCCAGTACTTC	CASSLGVGGLETQYF